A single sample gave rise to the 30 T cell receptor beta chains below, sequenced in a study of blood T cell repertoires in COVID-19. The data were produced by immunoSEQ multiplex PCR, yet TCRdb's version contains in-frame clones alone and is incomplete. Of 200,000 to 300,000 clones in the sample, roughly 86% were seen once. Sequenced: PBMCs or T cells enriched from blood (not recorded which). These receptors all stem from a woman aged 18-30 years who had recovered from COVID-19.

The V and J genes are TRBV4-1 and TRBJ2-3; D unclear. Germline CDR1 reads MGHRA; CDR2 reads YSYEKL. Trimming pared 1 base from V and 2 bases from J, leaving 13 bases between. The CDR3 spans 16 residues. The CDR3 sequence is CASSQAKWQYTDTQYF. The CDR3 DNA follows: TGCGCCAGCAGCCAAGCAAAATGGCAGTACACAGATACGCAGTATTTT.

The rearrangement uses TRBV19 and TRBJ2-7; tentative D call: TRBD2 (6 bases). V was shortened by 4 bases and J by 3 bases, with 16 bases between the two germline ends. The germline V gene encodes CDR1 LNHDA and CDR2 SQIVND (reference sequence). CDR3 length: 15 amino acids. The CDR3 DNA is TGTGCCAGTAGTAAGACGCGGGAAACGGGCTACGAGCAGTACTTC. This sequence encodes CASSKTRETGYEQYF.

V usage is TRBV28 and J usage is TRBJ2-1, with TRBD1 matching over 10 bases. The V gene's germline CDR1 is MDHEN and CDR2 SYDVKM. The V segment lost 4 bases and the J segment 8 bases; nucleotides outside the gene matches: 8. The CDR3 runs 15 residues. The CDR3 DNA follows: TGTGCCAGCAGTTCCGGACAGGGGGATCGGTATGAGCAGTTCTTC. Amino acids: CASSSGQGDRYEQFF.

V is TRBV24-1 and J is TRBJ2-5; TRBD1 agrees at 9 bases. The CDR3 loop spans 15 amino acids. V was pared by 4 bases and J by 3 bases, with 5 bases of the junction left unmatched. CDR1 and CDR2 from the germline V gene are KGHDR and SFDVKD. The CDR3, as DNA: TGTGCCACCAGTGACACCGGGACAGGGAAAGAGACCCAGTACTTC. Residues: CATSDTGTGKETQYF.

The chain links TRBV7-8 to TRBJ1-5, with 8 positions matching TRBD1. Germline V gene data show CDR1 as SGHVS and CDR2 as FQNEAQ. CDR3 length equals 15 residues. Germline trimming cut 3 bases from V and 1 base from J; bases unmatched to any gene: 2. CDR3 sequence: CASSFGQGSNQPQHF. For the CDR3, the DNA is TGTGCCAGCAGCTTCGGACAGGGCAGCAATCAGCCCCAGCATTTT. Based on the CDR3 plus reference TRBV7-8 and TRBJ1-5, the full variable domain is GAGVSQSPRYKVAKRGQDVALRCDPISGHVSLFWYQQALGQGPEFLTYFQNEAQLDKSGLPSDRFFAERPEGSVSTLKIQRTQQEDSAVYLCASSFGQGSNQPQHFGDGTRLSIL.

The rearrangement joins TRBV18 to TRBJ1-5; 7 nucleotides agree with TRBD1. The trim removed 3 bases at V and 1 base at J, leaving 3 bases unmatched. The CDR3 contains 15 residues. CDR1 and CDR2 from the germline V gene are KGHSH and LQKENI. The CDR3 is CASSPGDSSNQPQHF. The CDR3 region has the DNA TGTGCCAGCTCACCGGGGGACAGCAGCAATCAGCCCCAGCATTTT. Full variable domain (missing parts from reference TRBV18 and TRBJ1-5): NAGVMQNPRHLVRRRGQEARLRCSPMKGHSHVYWYRQLPEEGLKFMVYLQKENIIDESGMPKERFSAEFPKEGPSILRIQQVVRGDSAAYFCASSPGDSSNQPQHFGDGTRLSIL.

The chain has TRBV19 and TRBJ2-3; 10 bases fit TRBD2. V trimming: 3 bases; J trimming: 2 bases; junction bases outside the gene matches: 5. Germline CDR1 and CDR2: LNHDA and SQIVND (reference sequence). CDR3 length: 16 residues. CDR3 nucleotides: TGTGCCAGTAGTATTAAACTAGCGGGGCACACAGATACGCAGTATTTT. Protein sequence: CASSIKLAGHTDTQYF.

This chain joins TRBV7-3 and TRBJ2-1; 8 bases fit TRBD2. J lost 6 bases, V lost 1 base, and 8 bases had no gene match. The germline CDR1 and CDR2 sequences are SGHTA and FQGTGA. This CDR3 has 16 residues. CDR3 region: CASSLIHGRAPNEQFF. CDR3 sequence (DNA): TGTGCCAGCAGCTTAATCCACGGGAGGGCCCCCAATGAGCAGTTCTTC.

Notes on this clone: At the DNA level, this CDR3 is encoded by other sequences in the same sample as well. CDR3 amino acids: CASSSSRNYGYTF. The CDR3 region has the DNA TGTGCCAGCAGCTCTTCACGGAACTATGGCTACACCTTC. V gene TRBV11-2 combines with J gene TRBJ1-2; no firm D call. Germline CDR1 is SGHAT and CDR2 is FQNNGV. Trimming stripped 4 bases from V and 2 bases from J, with 8 bases between. The CDR3 totals 13 residues. Full variable domain (remainder filled in from reference TRBV11-2 and TRBJ1-2): EAGVAQSPRYKIIEKRQSVAFWCNPISGHATLYWYQQILGQGPKLLIQFQNNGVVDDSQLPKDRFSAERLKGVDSTLKIQPAKLEDSAVYLCASSSSRNYGYTFGSGTRLTVV.

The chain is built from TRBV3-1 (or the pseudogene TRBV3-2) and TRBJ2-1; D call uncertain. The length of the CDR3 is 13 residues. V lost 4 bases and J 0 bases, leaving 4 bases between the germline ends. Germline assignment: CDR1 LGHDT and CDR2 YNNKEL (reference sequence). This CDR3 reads CASSPLSYNEQFF. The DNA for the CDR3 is TGTGCCAGCAGCCCCCTCTCCTACAATGAGCAGTTCTTC.

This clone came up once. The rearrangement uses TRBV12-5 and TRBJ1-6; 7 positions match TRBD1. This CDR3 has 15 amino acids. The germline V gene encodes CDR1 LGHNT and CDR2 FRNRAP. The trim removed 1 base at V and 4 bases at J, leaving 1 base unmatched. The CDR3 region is CASGLGTGYNSPLHF. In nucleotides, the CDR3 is TGTGCTAGTGGTTTGGGGACAGGTTATAATTCACCCCTCCACTTT.

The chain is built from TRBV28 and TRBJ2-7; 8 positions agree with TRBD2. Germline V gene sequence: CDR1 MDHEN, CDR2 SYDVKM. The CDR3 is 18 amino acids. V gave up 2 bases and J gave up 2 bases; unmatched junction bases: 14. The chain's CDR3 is CASSLNARLPGLAYEQYF. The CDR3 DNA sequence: TGTGCCAGCAGTTTAAACGCCCGACTACCGGGACTAGCCTACGAGCAGTACTTC.

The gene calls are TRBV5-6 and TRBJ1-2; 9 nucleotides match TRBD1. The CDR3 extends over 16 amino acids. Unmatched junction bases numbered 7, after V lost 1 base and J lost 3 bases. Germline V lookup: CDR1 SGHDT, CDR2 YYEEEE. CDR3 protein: CASSLYRGRNYYGYTF. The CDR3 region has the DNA TGTGCCAGCAGCTTGTACAGGGGGCGCAACTACTATGGCTACACCTTC.

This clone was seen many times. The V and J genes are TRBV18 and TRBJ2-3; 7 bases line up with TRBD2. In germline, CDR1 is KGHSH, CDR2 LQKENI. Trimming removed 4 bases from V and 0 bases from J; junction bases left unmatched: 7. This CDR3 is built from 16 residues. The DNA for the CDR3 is TGTGCCAGCTCACGTTCGTGGCGGGGGAGCACAGATACGCAGTATTTT. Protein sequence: CASSRSWRGSTDTQYF.

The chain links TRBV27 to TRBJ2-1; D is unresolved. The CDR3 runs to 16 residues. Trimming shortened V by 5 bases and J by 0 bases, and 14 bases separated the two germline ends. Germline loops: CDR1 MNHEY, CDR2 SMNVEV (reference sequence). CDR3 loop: CASSPPPRSSYNEQFF. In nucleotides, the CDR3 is TGTGCCAGCAGTCCACCCCCGAGGAGCTCCTACAATGAGCAGTTCTTC.

The CDR3 region is CASSRDRVNEKLFF. The CDR3 bases are TGCGCCAGCAGCCGAGACAGGGTTAATGAAAAACTGTTTTTT. The J gene is TRBJ1-4, the V gene TRBV5-1, with 7 bases aligning to TRBD1. The CDR3 spans 14 residues. After removal of 4 bases from V and 4 bases from J, the junction contained 4 bases not matched to a gene. Looked up from germline, CDR1 is SGHRS and CDR2 is YFSETQ.

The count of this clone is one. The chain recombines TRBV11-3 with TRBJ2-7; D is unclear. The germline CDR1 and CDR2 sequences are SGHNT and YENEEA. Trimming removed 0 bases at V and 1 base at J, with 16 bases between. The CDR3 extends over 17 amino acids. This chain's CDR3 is CASSLDLSPRQSYEQYF. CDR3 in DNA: TGTGCCAGCAGCTTAGATCTGTCTCCCAGGCAATCCTACGAGCAGTACTTC.

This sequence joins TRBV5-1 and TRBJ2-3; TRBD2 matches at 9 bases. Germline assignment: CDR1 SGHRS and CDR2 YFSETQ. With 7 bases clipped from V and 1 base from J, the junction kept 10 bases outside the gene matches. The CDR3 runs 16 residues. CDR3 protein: CASAGLAGGGTDTQYF. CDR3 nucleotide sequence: TGCGCCAGCGCAGGCCTGGCGGGAGGGGGCACAGATACGCAGTATTTT.

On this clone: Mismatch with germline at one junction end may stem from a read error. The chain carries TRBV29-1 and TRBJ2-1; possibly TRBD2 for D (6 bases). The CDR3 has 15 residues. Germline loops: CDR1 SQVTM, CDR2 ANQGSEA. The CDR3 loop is CGVPGGSGYYNEQFF. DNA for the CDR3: TGTGGCGTTCCCGGGGGTAGCGGTTACTACAATGAGCAGTTCTTC.

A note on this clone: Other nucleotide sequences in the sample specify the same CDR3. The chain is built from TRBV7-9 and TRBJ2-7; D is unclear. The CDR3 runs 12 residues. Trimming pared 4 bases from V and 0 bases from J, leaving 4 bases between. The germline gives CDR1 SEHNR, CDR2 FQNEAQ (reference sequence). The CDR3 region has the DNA TGTGCCAGCAGCTCGAGCTCCTACGAGCAGTACTTC. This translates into CASSSSSYEQYF.

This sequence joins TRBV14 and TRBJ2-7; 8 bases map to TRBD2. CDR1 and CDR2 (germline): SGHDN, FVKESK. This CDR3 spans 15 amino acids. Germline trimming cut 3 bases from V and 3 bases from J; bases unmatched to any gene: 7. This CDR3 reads CASSQAAGAGYEQYF. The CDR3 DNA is TGTGCCAGCAGCCAGGCAGCGGGGGCCGGCTACGAGCAGTACTTC.

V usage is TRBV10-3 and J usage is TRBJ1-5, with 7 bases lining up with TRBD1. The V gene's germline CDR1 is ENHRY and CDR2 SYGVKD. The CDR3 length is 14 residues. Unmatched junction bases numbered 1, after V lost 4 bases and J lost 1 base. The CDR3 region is CAISGGQSNQPQHF. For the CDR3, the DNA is TGTGCCATCAGTGGGGGACAGAGCAATCAGCCCCAGCATTTT.

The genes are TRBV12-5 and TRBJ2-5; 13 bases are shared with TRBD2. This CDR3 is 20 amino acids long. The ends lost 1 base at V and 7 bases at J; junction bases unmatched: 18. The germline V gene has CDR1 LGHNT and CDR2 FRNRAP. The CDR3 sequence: CASGLETQGLAGPGSGTQYF. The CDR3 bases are TGTGCTAGTGGTTTGGAAACGCAGGGACTAGCGGGGCCCGGTTCGGGGACCCAGTACTTC.

The CDR3 spells CASSWDTASTDTQYF. CDR3 nucleotide sequence: TGTGCCAGCAGCTGGGACACCGCGAGCACAGATACGCAGTATTTT. The gene calls are TRBV7-8 and TRBJ2-3, with D perhaps TRBD1 (6 bases). CDR3 size: 15 residues. V shed 4 bases and J shed 0 bases, with 11 bases lying between them. CDR1 and CDR2 (germline): SGHVS, FQNEAQ.

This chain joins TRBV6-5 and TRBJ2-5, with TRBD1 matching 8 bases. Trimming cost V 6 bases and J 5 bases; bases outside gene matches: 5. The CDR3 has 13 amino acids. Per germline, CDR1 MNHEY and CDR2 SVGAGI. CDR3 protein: CASSNDRGETQYF. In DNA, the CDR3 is TGTGCCAGCAGCAATGACAGGGGTGAGACCCAGTACTTC.

CDR3 DNA: TGTGCCAGCAGTTACTCGATACGGCAGCCCCAGCATTTT. This codes for CASSYSIRQPQHF. The genes are TRBV6-2 or TRBV6-3 and TRBJ1-5; D is unclear. This CDR3 comprises 13 residues. CDR1 MNHEY and CDR2 SVGEGT come from the germline V gene. V shed 0 bases and J shed 7 bases, with 7 bases lying between them.

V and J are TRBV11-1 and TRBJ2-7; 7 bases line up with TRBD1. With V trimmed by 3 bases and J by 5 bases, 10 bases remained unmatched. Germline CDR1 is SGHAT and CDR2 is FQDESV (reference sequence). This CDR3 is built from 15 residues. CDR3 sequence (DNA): TGTGCCAGCAGCTTTCGATTCGGGACAGCGAACGAGCAGTACTTC. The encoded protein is CASSFRFGTANEQYF.

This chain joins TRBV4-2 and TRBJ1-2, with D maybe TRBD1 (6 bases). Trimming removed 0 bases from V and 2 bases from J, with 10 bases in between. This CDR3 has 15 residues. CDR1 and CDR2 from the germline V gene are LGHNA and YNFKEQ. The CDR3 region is CASSQDTGTNYGYTF. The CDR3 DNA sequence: TGTGCCAGCAGCCAAGACACAGGGACGAACTATGGCTACACCTTC.

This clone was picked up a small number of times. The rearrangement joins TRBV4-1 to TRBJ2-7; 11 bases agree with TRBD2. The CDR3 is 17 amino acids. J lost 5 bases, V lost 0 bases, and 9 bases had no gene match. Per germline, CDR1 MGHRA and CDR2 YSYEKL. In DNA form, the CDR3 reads TGCGCCAGCAGCCAAGATGACGGGACTAGCGGAGGGGACGAGCAGTACTTC. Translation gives CASSQDDGTSGGDEQYF.

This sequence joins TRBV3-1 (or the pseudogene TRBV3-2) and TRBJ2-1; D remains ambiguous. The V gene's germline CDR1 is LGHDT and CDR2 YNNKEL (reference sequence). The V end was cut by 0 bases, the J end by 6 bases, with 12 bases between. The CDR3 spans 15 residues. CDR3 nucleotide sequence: TGTGCCAGCAGCCAAGACATGGGCCAGCCCAATGAGCAGTTCTTC. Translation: CASSQDMGQPNEQFF.